This T cell receptor beta chain is from a study of cytomegalovirus exposure and HLA in healthy donors. Germline CDR1 LNHDA, CDR2 SQIVND (reference sequence). This CDR3 contains 14 residues. V lost 7 bases, J lost 4 bases, and 16 bases lay in between. Both 60 Vbeta primers and 13 Jbeta primers went into the PCR. TCRdb's table, derived via immunoSEQ multiplex PCR, lists solely in-frame clones and lacks some. The sample lists 110,000 or so clones, over 65% seen once, with 2.5% in the top ten. The TCR comes from a woman aged 18-35 years in good health and CMV-seronegative. Specimen: PBMCs. The V gene is TRBV19, the J gene TRBJ1-2, with D perhaps matching TRBD1 (5 bases). CDR3 sequence reads: CASTLDRTSYGYTF. As DNA, the CDR3 is TGTGCCAGTACTCTAGACAGAACCTCCTATGGCTACACCTTC.